This T cell receptor (beta chain) was sequenced during a study of cytomegalovirus exposure and HLA in healthy donors (dated by TCRdb to 2016 to 2017). Looking at the study overall: According to a later analysis, one platform produced both the 120 validation repertoires and the 730 or so repertoires of the first cohort. Besides the first cohort of around 700 subjects, a separate validation cohort made up of 95 to 150 different subjects was used. To predict cytomegalovirus infection status, the study combined high-throughput TCR immunosequencing, statistical association of individual TCRs with disease status, and machine learning. The aim of the study was to test whether cataloging public T cell receptors could identify signatures of past pathogen exposure.

Libraries were constructed by the immunoSEQ multiplex PCR assay. Per the original workflow: A statistical classification framework was developed to diagnose cytomegalovirus status using the catalog of TCR beta chain sequences. As stored in TCRdb, this immuneACCESS dataset retains in-frame rearrangements with V and J assigned. A fraction of the clones does not appear; measured against another copy, unresolved V genes explain less than half of the discrepancy, and the remainder lacks a known reason. The D gene and trimming were derived from the DNA, and the V and J assignments and clone size from that table. This sample gives fewer than 150,000 clones in total; around nine tenths of them show up just once. The ten biggest clones cover approximately 8.7% of the sample. The paper's findings and limits, for the study overall: A later analysis had no HLA typing for the validation cohort, so co-occurrence there was scored across all 110 or so repertoires. Three of the identified cytomegalovirus-associated TCR beta chains were confirmed in vitro to be specific for cytomegalovirus antigens. The study listed 164 TCR beta chains as associated with cytomegalovirus. Most TCR sequences were observed very rarely across donors, whereas some public TCRs were present in many individuals. Subsequent analysis determined that TCRs grouped into clusters in the first cohort also showed a tendency toward co-occurrence across the approximately 110 validation repertoires, and 94% of cluster scores exceeded 0. Cytomegalovirus status was reported to be diagnosed by the classifier with high specificity and sensitivity in both the original and validation cohorts. The authors suggested that the approach could potentially be extended to other disease states and immunological phenotypes.

The donors were included in the validation cohort of some 120 subjects, a group kept apart from the roughly 680-subject first cohort. V loses 0 bases, J loses 5 bases, and the germline ends lie 22 bases apart. CDR1 and CDR2 were assigned from the germline V gene as SQVTM and ANQGSEA. There are 17 amino acids in the CDR3, from cysteine to phenylalanine inclusive. The retained sequence is limited to the CDR3, 51 bases, with the frame set at the first base. Points on this clone: Its antigen is unknown. No much larger clone is present one base from it, and per-base qualities are unavailable.

Sequenced input: PBMCs. The sequence links TRBV29-1 to TRBJ1-1, with a tentative D gene TRBD1 over 5 matching bases. The sequence was obtained from a man between 18 and 35 years old in good health and CMV-seropositive. DNA sequence: TGCAGCGTTGAAGACGCTAATCGTCGGGGGAGAGGAACTGAAGCTTTCTTT. Protein translation: CSVEDANRRGRGTEAFF.